These 9 T cell receptor beta chains came from one sample sequenced in a study of shared clonotypes between healthy human individuals. Positive CCR7 selection of CD45RO-negative cells yielded the naive CD8 cells, and terminally differentiated effector memory CD45RA+ cells were excluded. Measured with immunoSEQ multiplex PCR; TCRdb has only the in-frame clones, and not every one. The table has about 2.1 million clones, around 95% seen once. Sequenced input: naive CD8+ T cells from PBMCs. These receptors originate from a man aged 18 to 30 in good health. Some clones in this sample may be carry-over from other donors' samples.

For this clone: The sample holds other DNA sequences that translate to the same CDR3. The V call is TRBV6-5, the J call TRBJ2-7, with 11 bases that match TRBD2. Looked up from germline, CDR1 is MNHEY and CDR2 is SVGAGI. The CDR3 is made up of 15 amino acids. The junction had 1 base not matched to a gene; V was cut back by 0 bases and J by 3 bases. CDR3 coding DNA: TGTGCCAGCAGTTACTCAGGGACTAGCGGCTACGAGCAGTACTTC. As protein: CASSYSGTSGYEQYF.

The chain is built from TRBV27 and TRBJ1-1, with a possible D match to TRBD1 (6 bases). Per the germline V gene, CDR1 is MNHEY and CDR2 is SMNVEV (reference sequence). Trimming cost V 10 bases and J 2 bases, with 14 bases left between them. This CDR3 region has 13 residues. The CDR3 region has the DNA TGTGCCACCCGGCAGGGACATAACACTGAAGCTTTCTTT. This sequence encodes CATRQGHNTEAFF.

This rearrangement joins TRBV29-1 to TRBJ1-2; a possible D gene is TRBD1 (5 bases). This CDR3 spans 11 amino acids. V was pared by 6 bases and J by 6 bases, with 11 bases between. Germline V gives CDR1 SQVTM, CDR2 ANQGSEA. Here the CDR3 DNA reads TGCAGCGTCCCGACAGCGGATGGCTACACCTTC. Translation: CSVPTADGYTF.

V is TRBV5-1 and J is TRBJ2-1; possibly TRBD1 for D (5 bases). Germline V lookup: CDR1 SGHRS, CDR2 YFSETQ. This CDR3 has 15 residues. V lost 4 bases and J lost 3, with 14 bases in between. The CDR3 DNA is TGCGCCAGCAGCGTCGGTCAGGGTGTCTACAATGAGCAGTTCTTC. Residues: CASSVGQGVYNEQFF.

This clone was counted once. The chain has TRBV9 and TRBJ2-6; 10 bases line up with TRBD2. This CDR3 is 18 amino acids long. V lost 3 bases to trimming and J lost 4 bases; unmatched junction nucleotides: 10. Germline CDR1 SGDLS, CDR2 YYNGEE. In DNA form, the CDR3 reads TGTGCCAGCAGCGAGGGGCTAGCGGGGGAGGACGGGGCCAACGTCCTGACTTTC. Translated: CASSEGLAGEDGANVLTF.

V usage is TRBV4-3 and J usage is TRBJ2-5; perhaps TRBD2 as D (5 bases). The V end was cut by 0 bases, the J end by 4 bases, with 12 bases between. The germline CDR1 and CDR2 sequences are LGHNA and YSLEER. The CDR3 runs to 15 residues. The CDR3 loop is CASSQDLGERETQYF. CDR3 in DNA: TGCGCCAGCAGCCAAGATCTCGGGGAACGAGAGACCCAGTACTTC.

To note about this clone: Within the sample, other DNA sequences also encode this same CDR3. The CDR3, as DNA: TGTGCCAGCAGTGAAGGGACTACCAGCACAGATACGCAGTATTTT. Translating gives CASSEGTTSTDTQYF. The rearrangement joins TRBV2 to TRBJ2-3; tentatively, D is TRBD2 (6 bases). The CDR3 loop spans 15 amino acids. Trimming pared 1 base from V and 0 bases from J, leaving 8 bases between. Per germline, CDR1 SNHLY and CDR2 FYNNEI.

The rearrangement joins TRBV2 to TRBJ2-1; 9 bases are a match to TRBD2. The V gene's germline CDR1 is SNHLY and CDR2 FYNNEI. V lost 6 bases to trimming and J lost 7 bases; unmatched junction nucleotides: 7. The CDR3 covers 14 residues. CDR3 in DNA: TGTGCCAGCAGGGATGGACTAGCGTTAAATGAGCAGTTCTTC. Its translation: CASRDGLALNEQFF. Full variable domain (rest looked up from reference TRBV2 and TRBJ2-1): EPEVTQTPSHQVTQMGQEVILRCVPISNHLYFYWYRQILGQKVEFLVSFYNNEISEKSEIFDDQFSVERPDGSNFTLKIRSTKLEDSAMYFCASRDGLALNEQFFGPGTRLTVL.

V and J are TRBV4-1 and TRBJ2-7, with 10 nucleotides matching TRBD2. CDR1 is MGHRA and CDR2 is YSYEKL in the germline V gene. The CDR3 contains 17 residues. J lost 4 bases, V lost 0 bases, and 9 bases had no gene match. CDR3 DNA: TGCGCCAGCAGCCAAGATCTAGCTAGCGGGAGCTCGTACGAGCAGTACTTC. Its protein product is CASSQDLASGSSYEQYF.